This T cell receptor (beta chain) was identified in a study of T cell responses to AZD1222 COVID-19 vaccine. CDR1 is MDHEN and CDR2 is SYDVKM in the germline V gene. The trim removed 3 bases at V and 2 bases at J, leaving 7 bases unmatched. The CDR3 sequence is 16 residues long. Regarding the study as a whole: As reported, nearly half of all spike-specific TCRs target variant regions that are unmutated. Among vaccine-associated CD4 TCRs, coverage spanned spike, with dominance at 160-218 and 743-854. Only 5 or 6 people who got AZD1222 tested seropositive at baseline.

On this clone: Its antigen is not known.

Some clones are missing from TCRdb's copy, which holds only in-frame ones; the method was immunoSEQ multiplex PCR. The table shows about 110,000 clones, with approximately 87% occurring only once. The source of this sequence is an adult in good health. The sample consisted of peripheral blood, taken on day 0 of AZD1222 vaccination. The rearrangement uses TRBV28 and TRBJ2-3; 8 bases align to TRBD2. The CDR3 is CASSLASGRVTDTQYF. CDR3 coding DNA: TGTGCCAGCAGTTTGGCCAGCGGGAGAGTCACAGATACGCAGTATTTT.